This T cell receptor (beta chain) was recorded in a study of blood T cells in healthy people across ages (dated by TCRdb to 2015 to 2017). For the study in its entirety: Template switching captured roughly one uniquely barcoded TCR beta cDNA molecule per two T cells in model experiments. Four age groups were formed from the donors: young (average 16 years), middle-aged (less than 40), aged (roughly 59) and long-lived (about 80). To track age-related changes in TCR beta repertoire diversity, the study relied on deep sequencing normalized with unique cDNA molecular identifiers. The study analyzed two additional independent replicas of 1 million unique cDNA reads from the same blood draw for two donors, one aged 18 to 29 and one aged 80 or older. Donors of different ages were randomly distributed across sequencing lanes to avoid experimental bias. Points the paper makes about the study in general: Since profiling was done on bulk unsorted PBMCs, naive and antigen-experienced compartments could not be conclusively compared. Because donor CMV infection status was unknown, age-related changes in expanded clonotypes were potentially confounded. Total diversity estimates from one million sequenced T cells were considered lower bounds and underestimates. Observed TCR beta diversity correlated strongly with the percentage of naive T cells measured by flow cytometry. The long-lived group showed more naive CD4+ T cells, fewer expanded clones and increased TCR diversity than the aged group, suggesting age selection. Observed TCR beta diversity per million T cells fell roughly linearly with age, and a significant reduction was already apparent by age around 40.

Systemically healthy Caucasian individuals from Russia, around 38 in total and aged roughly 6 to 100 years, were included as donors. About 9.1 milliliters of peripheral blood were collected from each donor into EDTA-treated Vacutainer tubes. Ficoll-Paque density-gradient centrifugation was used to isolate PBMCs, with at least 6 million per sample. Trizol reagent was used to extract total RNA from PBMCs, with at least 6 micrograms per sample. For every donor, flow cytometry on a PBMC aliquot measured the percentage of naive CD45RAhigh/CD27high T cells. Spanning cysteine to phenylalanine, the CDR3 consists of 16 amino acids. Only the CDR3 region is kept as DNA, spanning 48 bases read in frame from base 1. V loses 2 bases at its end and J loses 4 bases; junction bases beyond the gene matches: 10. The sample holds a few counts of this clonotype. This receptor's antigen is unknown. No clone much larger than this one lies a single base away; base qualities are absent.

The method was 5' RACE. The listed sequencing device is Illumina HiSeq 2500. A second PCR of about 7 to 12 cycles was run with a J-beta primer mix and a sample-barcoded 5' primer. A unique molecular identifier was introduced onto each TCR beta cDNA molecule by a template-switch 5' adaptor carrying 12 random nucleotides. Each sample yielded at least 3 million CDR3-containing paired-end reads. All of the RNA was converted into first-strand cDNA using the Mint cDNA synthesis kit, with a TRBC-specific oligonucleotide serving as the primer. All cDNA was treated with uracil-DNA glycosylase and then went through a first 18-cycle PCR with the universal primers M1SS and BC2_uni_R. Regarding the original processing steps: For normalization, 1 million high-quality reads were randomly selected from each sample, with every read carrying a distinct molecular identifier. Reads with shared molecular identifiers were discarded instead of being binned into consensus sequences. MiTCR, set to a Q25 quality threshold and the strictest error-elimination algorithm, was used for CDR3 identification, clonotype clustering and error correction. A nonparametric unseen species model with Euler transformation was used to estimate lower-bound total TCR beta diversity. TCRdb reprocessing: public reads trimmed at Q25 with fastp, clones called with MiXCR, in-frame beta chains kept. For every CDR3 protein sequence, its rows merge into one entry that carries the most common genes and DNA. Clone size and V and J calls follow TCRdb, not the original study. The sample contains about 1.5 million distinct CDR3 sequences, roughly 43% of them found a single time. The ten most abundant clones make up about 4% of the sample.

The V gene is TRBV12-3 or TRBV12-4 and the J gene is TRBJ1-2, with 7 junctional bases fitting TRBD1. Material for sequencing was blood. The clonotype comes from a young woman in good health. The encoded CDR3 is CASSLNRGLQTYGYTF. The DNA sequence is as follows: TGTGCCAGCAGTTTAAACAGGGGACTCCAAACCTATGGCTACACCTTC.